The sequence of this TCR beta chain was determined in a study of blood T cells in healthy people across ages. Through a sample-barcoded 5' primer and a J-beta primer mix, a second PCR was run for roughly 6 to 11 cycles. TCRdb redid the calling of the 5' RACE reads with MiXCR, one entry per CDR3 protein. The sample lists about 1.8 million distinct CDR3 sequences; approximately 50% were seen once. This CDR3 has 14 residues. Germline V gives CDR1 DFQATT, CDR2 SNEGSKA (reference sequence). V was shortened by 6 bases and J by 1 base, with 15 bases between the two germline ends. The chain is built from TRBV20-1 and TRBJ1-1; D might be TRBD1 (5 bases). The sample taken for sequencing was blood. This TCR was sampled from a woman in her thirties or forties in good health. The CDR3 bases are TGCAGTGCCTCAGGGTCCGGGGAGAACACTGAAGCTTTCTTT. Protein product: CSASGSGENTEAFF.